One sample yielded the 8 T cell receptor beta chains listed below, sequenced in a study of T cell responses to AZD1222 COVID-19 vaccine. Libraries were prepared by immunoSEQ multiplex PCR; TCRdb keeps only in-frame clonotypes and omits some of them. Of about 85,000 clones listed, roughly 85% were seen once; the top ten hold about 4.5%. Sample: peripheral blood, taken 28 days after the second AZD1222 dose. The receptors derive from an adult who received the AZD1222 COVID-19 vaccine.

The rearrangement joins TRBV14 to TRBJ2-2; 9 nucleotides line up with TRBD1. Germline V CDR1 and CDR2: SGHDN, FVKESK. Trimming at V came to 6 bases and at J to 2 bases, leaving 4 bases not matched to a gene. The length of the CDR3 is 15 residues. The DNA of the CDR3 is TGTGCCAGCAGTCGGACAGGGGCTAACACCGGGGAGCTGTTTTTT. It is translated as CASSRTGANTGELFF.

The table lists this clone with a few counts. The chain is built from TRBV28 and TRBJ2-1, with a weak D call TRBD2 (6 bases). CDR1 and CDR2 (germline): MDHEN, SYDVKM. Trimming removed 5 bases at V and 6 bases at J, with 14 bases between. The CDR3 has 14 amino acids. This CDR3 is CASSAGLSRNEQFF. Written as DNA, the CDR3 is TGTGCCAGCAGTGCGGGACTCTCACGCAATGAGCAGTTCTTC.

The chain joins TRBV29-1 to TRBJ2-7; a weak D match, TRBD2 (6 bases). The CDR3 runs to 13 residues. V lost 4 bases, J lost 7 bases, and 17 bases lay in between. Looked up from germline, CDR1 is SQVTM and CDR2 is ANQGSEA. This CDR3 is CSVGFREDEEQYF. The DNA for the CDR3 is TGCAGCGTTGGGTTTAGGGAGGATGAAGAGCAGTACTTC.

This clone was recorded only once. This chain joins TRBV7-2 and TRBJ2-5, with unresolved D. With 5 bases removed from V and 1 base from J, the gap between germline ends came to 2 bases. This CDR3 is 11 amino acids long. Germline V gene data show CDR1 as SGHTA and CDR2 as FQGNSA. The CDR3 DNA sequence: TGTGCCAGCAGCCCCCAAGAGACCCAGTACTTC. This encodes CASSPQETQYF. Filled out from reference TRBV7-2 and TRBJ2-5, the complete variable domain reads GAGVSQSPSNKVTEKGKDVELRCDPISGHTALYWYRQSLGQGLEFLIYFQGNSAPDKSGLPSDRFSAERTGGSVSTLTIQRTQQEDSAVYLCASSPQETQYFGPGTRLLVL.

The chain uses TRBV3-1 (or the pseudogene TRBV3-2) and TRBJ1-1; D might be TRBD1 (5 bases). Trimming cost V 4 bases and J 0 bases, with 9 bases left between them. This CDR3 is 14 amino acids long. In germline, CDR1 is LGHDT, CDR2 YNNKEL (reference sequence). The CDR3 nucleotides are TGTGCCAGCAGCCGAGACAGCTTGAACACTGAAGCTTTCTTT. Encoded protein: CASSRDSLNTEAFF.

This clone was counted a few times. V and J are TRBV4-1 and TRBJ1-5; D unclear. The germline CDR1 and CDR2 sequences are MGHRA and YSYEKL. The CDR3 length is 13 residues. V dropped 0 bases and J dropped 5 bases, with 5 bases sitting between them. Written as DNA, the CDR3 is TGCGCCAGCAGCCAAGAGCGGGATCAGCCCCAGCATTTT. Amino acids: CASSQERDQPQHF.

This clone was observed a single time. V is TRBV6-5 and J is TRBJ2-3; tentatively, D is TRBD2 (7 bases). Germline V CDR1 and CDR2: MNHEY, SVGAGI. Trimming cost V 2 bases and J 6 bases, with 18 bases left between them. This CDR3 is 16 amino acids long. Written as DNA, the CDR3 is TGTGCCAGCAGTTACGTGGGAGGGGGGCCGGGCGATACGCAGTATTTT. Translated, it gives CASSYVGGGPGDTQYF.

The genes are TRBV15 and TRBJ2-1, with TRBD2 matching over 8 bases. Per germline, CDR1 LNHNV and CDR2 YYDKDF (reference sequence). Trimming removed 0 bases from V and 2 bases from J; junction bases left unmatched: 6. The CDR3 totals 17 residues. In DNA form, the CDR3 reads TGTGCCACCAGCAGAGAAGAAGCGGGGGACGCCTACAATGAGCAGTTCTTC. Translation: CATSREEAGDAYNEQFF.